This entry concerns a single T cell receptor beta chain. Its antigen is unidentified. These data originate in a study of PD-1 blockade in mismatch repair-deficient tumors. About the research overall: Enrolled about 2012-2017, patients had progressing, pretreated mismatch repair-deficient cancers of about a dozen types. Broader study findings: Tumor-resident clones, often undetectable pretreatment in blood, expanded then contracted after pembrolizumab.

Clones were sequenced by immunoSEQ multiplex PCR, and TCRdb holds only the in-frame ones, with some missing. The sample shows 15,000 to 20,000 clones, roughly 84% of them seen only once. Every patient had mismatch repair deficiency by PCR or immunohistochemistry. TCRs were sequenced from three patients responding to pembrolizumab. CDR3 length: 13 residues. Trimming pared 4 bases from V and 2 bases from J, leaving 8 bases between. The germline CDR1 and CDR2 sequences are ENHRY and SYGVKD. J is TRBJ1-2 and V is TRBV10-3; D perhaps matches TRBD1 (5 bases). The sequence was collected from an adult with mismatch repair-deficient cancer. The sequencing used PBMCs, collected before pembrolizumab treatment. The CDR3 spells CAISARGNYGYTF. The CDR3 nucleotides are TGTGCCATCAGTGCAAGGGGAAACTATGGCTACACCTTC.